The 10 T cell receptor beta chains given below trace back to one sample, sequenced in a study of blood T cell repertoires in COVID-19. Here immunoSEQ multiplex PCR was the method, and the copy in TCRdb shows in-frame clones only, minus some. Of 150,000 or so clones detected, over 70% appear once; the ten largest clones hold about 5%. Sequenced sample: PBMCs or T cells enriched from blood (not recorded which). The receptor set was obtained from a woman between 40 and 50 years old with acute COVID-19.

This clone is termed medium-sized (0.01 to 0.1%). The gene calls are TRBV19 and TRBJ1-4; 8 bases agree with TRBD1. After removal of 6 bases from V and 8 bases from J, the junction contained 5 bases not matched to a gene. Germline-derived CDR1 and CDR2 are LNHDA and SQIVND (reference sequence). The CDR3 covers 13 residues. The CDR3 region has the DNA TGTGCCAGTAGGAGACAGGGGTTAGAAAAACTGTTTTTT. Its translation: CASRRQGLEKLFF.

CDR3 nucleotide sequence: TGTGCTAGTGGTCCATTGCGAGCAGCTTTCTTT. This translates into CASGPLRAAFF. The chain employs TRBV12-5 and TRBJ1-1, with D hard to call. The CDR3 is 11 residues long. V was cut by 5 bases and J by 10 bases, with 11 bases left in between. The germline gives CDR1 LGHNT, CDR2 FRNRAP.

CDR3 sequence reads: CASSAPRETSDTDTQYF. DNA of the CDR3: TGTGCCAGCAGCGCTCCCAGGGAGACTAGCGACACAGATACGCAGTATTTT. The chain recombines TRBV9 with TRBJ2-3; 8 bases line up with TRBD2. With 3 bases clipped from V and 2 bases from J, the junction kept 11 bases outside the gene matches. The germline V gene has CDR1 SGDLS and CDR2 YYNGEE. The CDR3 totals 17 residues.

The V gene is TRBV5-4, the J gene TRBJ2-1; the match to TRBD2 covers 8 bases. The CDR3 has 18 residues. Germline CDR1 and CDR2: SGHNT and YYREEE (reference sequence). V was pared by 4 bases and J by 5 bases, with 17 bases of the junction left unmatched. CDR3 DNA sequence: TGTGCCAGCAGCCCTCGGGGGGGGCCCGGGAGGTCCCACAATGAGCAGTTCTTC. It codes for CASSPRGGPGRSHNEQFF.

The rearrangement uses TRBV28 and TRBJ2-7, with D possibly matching TRBD1 (5 bases). Germline assignment: CDR1 MDHEN and CDR2 SYDVKM. V was clipped by 4 bases and J by 4 bases, with 8 bases between them. The CDR3 is made up of 12 amino acids. The CDR3: CASSSAGYEQYV. The CDR3 DNA sequence: TGTGCCAGCAGTTCAGCAGGGTACGAGCAGTACGTC.

This chain links TRBV7-2 with TRBJ2-5, with D perhaps TRBD2 (5 bases). This CDR3 is 15 amino acids long. Germline values: CDR1 SGHTA, CDR2 FQGNSA. V was clipped by 0 bases and J by 1 base, with 9 bases between them. CDR3 nucleotides: TGTGCCAGCAGCTTAGCGGAGGTTTCCCAAGAGACCCAGTACTTC. It yields the protein CASSLAEVSQETQYF.

The chain is built from TRBV6-1 and TRBJ2-1; perhaps TRBD1 as D (6 bases). The CDR3 runs to 17 residues. CDR1 and CDR2 from the germline V gene are MNHNS and SASEGT. Trimming took off 1 base at V and 10 bases at J, with 23 bases between the two ends. The DNA for the CDR3 is TGTGCCAGCAGTGAAGGAGTTTGGGGACAAAGAAGCCGGGAGCAGTTCTTC. This gives the protein CASSEGVWGQRSREQFF.

The chain is built from TRBV25-1 and TRBJ2-3; D is ambiguous. CDR1 is MGHDK, CDR2 SYGVNS, per germline. CDR3 length: 12 amino acids. V lost 7 bases and J lost 3, with 8 bases in between. The CDR3 DNA is TGTGCCAGCAAGACAAGAACAGATACGCAGTATTTT. Translation gives CASKTRTDTQYF.

In this sample, this clone is large. This chain connects TRBV2 to TRBJ1-6, with 7 bases lining up with TRBD1. J was trimmed by 9 bases and V by 7 bases; bases with no gene match: 15. This CDR3 has 16 residues. CDR1 SNHLY and CDR2 FYNNEI come from the germline V gene. The CDR3 DNA is TGTGCCAGCACATCGATCCCCGGGACAGACTTTTCACCCCTCCACTTT. Its translation: CASTSIPGTDFSPLHF.

J is TRBJ1-3 and V is TRBV7-2; D is uncertain. Looked up from germline, CDR1 is SGHTA and CDR2 is FQGNSA. V shed 1 base and J shed 1 base, with 8 bases lying between them. The CDR3 contains 15 residues. As DNA, the CDR3 is TGTGCCAGCAGCTTAGTACAATCTTCTGGAAACACCATATATTTT. This encodes CASSLVQSSGNTIYF.